Presented here are 21 T cell receptor beta chains from one specimen sequenced in a study of graft-versus-host responses after intestinal transplantation listed by TCRdb under 2021. The antigens these receptors bind are not known. Library preparation was by the immunoSEQ multiplex PCR assay. As stored in TCRdb, this immuneACCESS dataset retains in-frame rearrangements with V and J assigned. A fraction of the clones does not appear; measured against another copy, unresolved V genes explain less than half of the discrepancy, and the remainder lacks a known reason. The sample yields about 82,000 clones; less than 95% were counted once. Approximately 0.3% of the sample is in the top ten clones. Interpreted using the paper, the time point label stands for: cells obtained before transplantation from donor or recipient. The sequences come from unstimulated CD4+ T cells sorted from spleen or lymph node cells, collected before transplant. These receptors all stem from a human donor who was the organ donor for an intestinal transplant.

V and J are TRBV6-4 and TRBJ2-1; 12 bases align to TRBD2. The germline CDR1 and CDR2 sequences are MRHNA and SNTAGT. This CDR3 contains 14 residues. V was clipped by 6 bases and J by 10 bases; unmatched bases: 7. CDR3 in amino acids: CASRKTSGSGEQFF. CDR3 DNA: TGTGCCAGCAGAAAGACTAGCGGGAGCGGGGAGCAGTTCTTC.

The V and J genes are TRBV5-6 and TRBJ2-1; 7 bases map to TRBD2. J gave up 9 bases and V 6 bases, and 18 bases lay outside the gene matches. The length of the CDR3 is 16 residues. From germline, CDR1 is SGHDT and CDR2 YYEEEE. CDR3 nucleotide sequence: TGTGCCAGCAACCCACGACGGACTAGGAAGGGAGGTGAGCAGTTCTTC. Protein: CASNPRRTRKGGEQFF.

This clone is a singleton in its sample. The chain has TRBV19 and TRBJ1-5; 9 nucleotides align to TRBD1. The CDR3 spans 14 residues. Germline CDR1 and CDR2: LNHDA and SQIVND (reference sequence). J was trimmed by 6 bases and V by 6 bases; bases with no gene match: 6. Here the CDR3 reads CASSRDRVGQPQHF. CDR3 nucleotides: TGTGCCAGTAGCCGGGACAGGGTCGGTCAGCCCCAGCATTTT. The full variable domain, in which reference TRBV19 and TRBJ1-5 provide the parts outside the CDR3, is DGGITQSPKYLFRKEGQNVTLSCEQNLNHDAMYWYRQDPGQGLRLIYYSQIVNDFQKGDIAEGYSVSREKKESFPLTVTSAQKNPTAFYLCASSRDRVGQPQHFGDGTRLSIL.

V gene TRBV9 combines with J gene TRBJ2-3, with a possible D match to TRBD2 (5 bases). CDR1 is SGDLS and CDR2 is YYNGEE in the germline V gene. The V end lost 0 bases, the J end lost 5 bases, and 16 bases lay between the germline ends. This CDR3 spans 16 amino acids. The CDR3 region has the DNA TGTGCCAGCAGCGTAGGGGCTAGCCAATACCAAGATACGCAGTATTTT. It encodes CASSVGASQYQDTQYF.

The rearrangement uses TRBV28 and TRBJ1-2; D perhaps matches TRBD1 (5 bases). CDR1 MDHEN and CDR2 SYDVKM come from the germline V gene. V lost 8 bases to trimming and J lost 7 bases, with 14 bases between them. The CDR3 length is 12 residues. The chain's CDR3 is CASGWGVSGYTF. CDR3 in DNA: TGTGCCAGCGGGTGGGGGGTTAGTGGCTACACCTTC.

The chain combines TRBV4-1 with TRBJ2-5; tentative D call: TRBD2 (6 bases). V lost 3 bases, J lost 1 base, and 33 bases lay in between. Germline CDR1 is MGHRA and CDR2 is YSYEKL. This CDR3 is built from 22 residues. CDR3 amino acids: CASSHAKTGRDVRWRGQETQYF. CDR3 bases: TGCGCCAGCAGCCACGCTAAAACTGGACGGGATGTTCGGTGGCGGGGCCAAGAGACCCAGTACTTC.

CDR3 in amino acids: CASSLAFGGYGGPLHF. Written as DNA, the CDR3 is TGTGCCAGCAGCTTGGCTTTTGGGGGCTACGGAGGACCCCTCCACTTT. The chain couples TRBV5-5 to TRBJ1-6; maybe TRBD1 (6 bases). Trimming took off 0 bases at V and 12 bases at J, with 19 bases between the two ends. Germline CDR1 reads SGHKS; CDR2 reads YYEKEE (reference sequence). There are 16 residues in the CDR3. The whole variable domain, remainder taken from reference TRBV5-5 and TRBJ1-6, is DAGVTQSPTHLIKTRGQQVTLRCSPISGHKSVSWYQQVLGQGPQFIFQYYEKEERGRGNFPDRFSARQFPNYSSELNVNALLLGDSALYLCASSLAFGGYGGPLHFGNGTRLTVT.

The rearrangement uses TRBV30 and TRBJ2-1; D gene ambiguous. V was shortened by 4 bases and J by 5 bases, with 9 bases between the two germline ends. Looked up from germline, CDR1 is GTSNPN and CDR2 is SVGIG (reference sequence). The CDR3 has 12 residues. Written as DNA, the CDR3 is TGTGCCTGGACCGGGTTGAACAATGAGCAGTTCTTC. Residues: CAWTGLNNEQFF.

The chain employs TRBV6-1 and TRBJ2-5; D ambiguous. TRBJ2-7 explains the end of the DNA better; the J call may be wrong. Germline values: CDR1 MNHNS, CDR2 SASEGT. The CDR3 has 14 amino acids. CDR3 in DNA: TGTGCCAGCAGTGAAGGGGCGTACCCCTACGAGCAGTACTTC. Its translation: CASSEGAYPYEQYF.

In its sample, this clone was seen once. The V call is TRBV15, the J call TRBJ1-1; no definite D call. Per germline, CDR1 LNHNV and CDR2 YYDKDF (reference sequence). The CDR3 loop spans 16 amino acids. The V gene lost 0 bases and the J gene lost 5 bases, with 16 bases spanning the gap. CDR3 DNA sequence: TGTGCCACCAGCAGAGATGTTGCTTCAGGTGGGACTGAAGCTTTCTTT. Encoded protein: CATSRDVASGGTEAFF.

This clone appeared once. This chain joins TRBV6-5 and TRBJ2-7, with 8 bases aligning to TRBD2. This CDR3 has 16 amino acids. V was clipped by 2 bases and J by 3 bases; unmatched bases: 9. Germline assignment: CDR1 MNHEY and CDR2 SVGAGI. CDR3 in DNA: TGTGCCAGCAGTTACGGACGAGCGGGGGCTGGCTACGAGCAGTACTTC. This encodes CASSYGRAGAGYEQYF.

The genes are TRBV25-1 and TRBJ1-1, with 7 bases that match TRBD1. CDR1 and CDR2 (germline): MGHDK, SYGVNS. Germline trimming cut 4 bases from V and 4 bases from J; bases unmatched to any gene: 6. The CDR3 is 14 amino acids. CDR3 nucleotide sequence: TGTGCCAGCAGTGGGAGAAACAGGGGCACTGAAGCTTTCTTT. Residues: CASSGRNRGTEAFF.

V is TRBV30 and J is TRBJ1-6, with 12 bases matching TRBD1. The V and J ends lost 2 bases and 9 bases, in that order; junction bases with no gene match: 2. Per the germline V gene, CDR1 is GTSNPN and CDR2 is SVGIG (reference sequence). The CDR3 sequence is 14 residues long. The CDR3 loop is CAWSRDRGLSPLHF. The DNA of the CDR3 is TGTGCCTGGAGTAGGGACAGGGGGCTTTCACCCCTCCACTTT.

V is TRBV7-9 and J is TRBJ2-1, with 14 positions matching TRBD2. Germline assignment: CDR1 SEHNR and CDR2 FQNEAQ (reference sequence). Trimming at V came to 1 base and at J to 0 bases, leaving 5 bases not matched to a gene. The CDR3 length is 19 residues. The CDR3 DNA is TGTGCCAGCAGCTTAGGACTAGCGGGGGGGCAGAGCTCCTACAATGAGCAGTTCTTC. This codes for CASSLGLAGGQSSYNEQFF. Using reference TRBV7-9 and TRBJ2-1 for the parts outside the CDR3, the full variable domain is DTGVSQNPRHKITKRGQNVTFRCDPISEHNRLYWYRQTLGQGPEFLTYFQNEAQLEKSRLLSDRFSAERPKGSFSTLEIQRTEQGDSAMYLCASSLGLAGGQSSYNEQFFGPGTRLTVL.

The chain carries TRBV19 and TRBJ1-2; 7 bases map to TRBD1. J gave up 2 bases and V 1 base, and 7 bases lay outside the gene matches. The germline V gene encodes CDR1 LNHDA and CDR2 SQIVND (reference sequence). This CDR3 has 16 residues. The CDR3: CASSIVGGTVNYGYTF. Written as DNA, the CDR3 is TGTGCCAGTAGTATAGTAGGGGGGACAGTAAACTATGGCTACACCTTC.

CDR3 in amino acids: CASSRVSGITGELFF. The CDR3 DNA sequence: TGTGCCAGCAGCAGGGTGAGCGGAATAACCGGGGAGCTGTTTTTT. This sequence joins TRBV7-6 and TRBJ2-2; TRBD2 is a possible D gene (5 bases). Germline V gives CDR1 SGHVS, CDR2 FNYEAQ. Trimming removed 5 bases at V and 5 bases at J, with 15 bases between. This CDR3 spans 15 amino acids. Full variable domain (rest looked up from reference TRBV7-6 and TRBJ2-2): GAGVSQSPRYKVTKRGQDVALRCDPISGHVSLYWYRQALGQGPEFLTYFNYEAQQDKSGLPNDRFSAERPEGSISTLTIQRTEQRDSAMYRCASSRVSGITGELFFGEGSRLTVL.

The chain links TRBV29-1 to TRBJ2-4, with 7 bases matching TRBD2. The CDR3 covers 13 residues. CDR1 is SQVTM and CDR2 is ANQGSEA in the germline V gene. With 6 bases clipped from V and 7 bases from J, the junction kept 9 bases outside the gene matches. CDR3 nucleotides: TGCAGCGTCCGACGTGGGGGGGGGAACATTCAGTACTTC. Translation gives CSVRRGGGNIQYF.

The sample holds one count of this clone. For the CDR3, the DNA is TGTGCCAGCAGCTTGTCCGTGAGCGGATCCTACGAGCAGTACTTC. This translates into CASSLSVSGSYEQYF. This chain joins TRBV5-4 and TRBJ2-7, with a possible D match to TRBD2 (5 bases). The germline CDR1 and CDR2 sequences are SGHNT and YYREEE (reference sequence). V shed 1 base and J shed 1 base, with 12 bases lying between them. This CDR3 is 15 amino acids long.

The V gene is TRBV19, the J gene TRBJ2-1, with TRBD1 matching over 8 bases. The CDR3 spans 15 residues. Per germline, CDR1 LNHDA and CDR2 SQIVND (reference sequence). V shed 6 bases and J 5 bases; nucleotides not matched to a gene: 9. The CDR3 is CASRSRGHVHNEQFF. CDR3 DNA: TGTGCCAGTAGATCCAGGGGGCATGTACACAATGAGCAGTTCTTC.

The chain couples TRBV6-4 to TRBJ2-6, with a possible D match to TRBD2 (5 bases). Per the germline V gene, CDR1 is MRHNA and CDR2 is SNTAGT. The CDR3 has 15 residues. The ends were cut back, 6 bases at V and 1 base at J, with 10 bases in the middle. The DNA of the CDR3 is TGTGCCAGCAGAGGACTTTCTTCTGGGGCCAACGTCCTGACTTTC. Protein sequence: CASRGLSSGANVLTF.

The sample holds one count of this clone. CDR3 sequence: CASSDSSGLAGTSYEQYF. CDR3 coding DNA: TGTGCCAGCAGTGACTCGAGCGGACTAGCGGGGACCTCCTACGAGCAGTACTTC. The chain couples TRBV6-4 to TRBJ2-7; 12 nucleotides align to TRBD2. This CDR3 is 18 amino acids long. Trimming removed 0 bases from V and 0 bases from J; junction bases left unmatched: 6. CDR1 and CDR2 from the germline V gene are MRHNA and SNTAGT.